Listed here are 26 T cell receptor beta chains from one sample, sequenced in a study of T cells in Graves' hyperthyroidism and ophthalmopathy. Researchers took RNA transcripts and amplified the TCR beta CDR3 regions from them. A first-round RT-PCR of the TCR CDR3 used the HTBI primer set. One entry per CDR3 protein results from TCRdb running MiXCR on the multiplex PCR reads. The table shows over 350,000 distinct CDR3 sequences, with under 15% occurring only once. The sample taken for sequencing was blood. The receptors stem from a man between 18 and 35 years old with Graves' ophthalmopathy.

This clonotype was seen repeatedly, ten times or more. The chain is built from TRBV20-1 and TRBJ2-7; TRBD1 matches at 9 bases. The CDR3 is 13 amino acids. V lost 5 bases and J lost 5; bases outside the gene matches: 7. Germline assignment: CDR1 DFQATT and CDR2 SNEGSKA (reference sequence). In nucleotides, the CDR3 is TGCAGTGCTTTATCCGGGACAGGGCACGAGCAGTACTTC. Translation: CSALSGTGHEQYF.

At least ten counts were recorded for this clonotype. The V gene is TRBV27, the J gene TRBJ1-2, with a weak D call TRBD1 (5 bases). The CDR3 has 14 amino acids. V was clipped by 7 bases and J by 3 bases, with 15 bases between them. The germline gives CDR1 MNHEY, CDR2 SMNVEV (reference sequence). The CDR3 is CASTPAGRDYGYTF. In nucleotides, the CDR3 is TGTGCCAGCACCCCGGCGGGGCGGGACTATGGCTACACCTTC.

The chain combines TRBV10-2 with TRBJ1-5, with a weak D call TRBD1 (6 bases). The V end lost 7 bases, the J end lost 7 bases, and 17 bases lay between the germline ends. This CDR3 is built from 14 residues. CDR1 is WSHSY and CDR2 is SAAADI in the germline V gene. Here the CDR3 reads CASTYSDRGQPQHF. The DNA of the CDR3 is TGCGCCAGCACCTATTCGGACAGAGGACAGCCCCAGCATTTT.

This clonotype was found many times. CDR3 bases: TGTGCCAGCAGCTCCGGGCCCGATGCCACCATATATTTT. Translating it yields CASSSGPDATIYF. V usage is TRBV7-9 and J usage is TRBJ1-3; D call uncertain. Trimming pared 4 bases from V and 9 bases from J, leaving 13 bases between. The CDR3 covers 13 residues. Germline loops: CDR1 SEHNR, CDR2 FQNEAQ (reference sequence).

This clonotype has a single count. The chain joins TRBV7-2 to TRBJ2-7, with D maybe TRBD2 (5 bases). The CDR3 sequence is 11 residues long. With 8 bases removed from V and 2 bases from J, the gap between germline ends came to 7 bases. Germline V gene sequence: CDR1 SGHTA, CDR2 FQGNSA. In nucleotides, the CDR3 is TGTGCCAGCCGGGATACCTACGAGCAGTACTTC. Encoded protein: CASRDTYEQYF.

This clonotype was seen more than once but under ten times. The chain is built from TRBV6-5 and TRBJ1-1, with a possible D match to TRBD1 (6 bases). CDR1 is MNHEY, CDR2 SVGAGI, per germline. V was cut by 2 bases and J by 0 bases, with 10 bases left in between. The CDR3 contains 15 residues. The CDR3 is CASSYEWGLNTEAFF. The CDR3 nucleotides read TGTGCCAGCAGTTACGAGTGGGGGCTGAACACTGAAGCTTTCTTT.

Many counts were recorded for this clonotype. The V and J genes are TRBV20-1 and TRBJ1-2, with D unresolved. V was trimmed by 6 bases and J by 3 bases, leaving 8 bases between them. The germline V gene has CDR1 DFQATT and CDR2 SNEGSKA (reference sequence). The CDR3 totals 11 residues. CDR3 DNA sequence: TGCAGTGCCCCGGGCTACTATGGCTACACCTTC. Residues: CSAPGYYGYTF.

This clonotype appeared many times. The genes are TRBV3-1 and TRBJ2-5; 7 positions agree with TRBD1. The trim removed 2 bases at V and 5 bases at J, leaving 11 bases unmatched. The CDR3 is made up of 16 amino acids. Germline V gene data show CDR1 as LGHDT and CDR2 as YNNKEL (reference sequence). The CDR3 loop is CASSQQREGAVETQYF. In DNA, the CDR3 is TGTGCCAGCAGCCAACAAAGAGAGGGGGCGGTGGAGACCCAGTACTTC.

This rearrangement joins TRBV10-3 to TRBJ2-2; TRBD1 matches 8 bases. Germline V gives CDR1 ENHRY, CDR2 SYGVKD. CDR3 length equals 15 residues. V shed 7 bases, J shed 7 bases, and the junction held 11 bases outside the gene matches. The CDR3 sequence is CAINRGTGSSGELFF. CDR3 in DNA: TGTGCCATCAACAGAGGGACAGGTAGTAGCGGGGAGCTGTTTTTT.

V is TRBV7-3 and J is TRBJ2-7; D may match TRBD1 or TRBD2 (5 bases each). V was clipped by 3 bases and J by 2 bases, with 11 bases between them. This CDR3 has 14 residues. Germline-derived CDR1 and CDR2 are SGHTA and FQGTGA. For the CDR3, the DNA is TGTGCCAGCAGCTTGATGCAGGGACCCTACGAGCAGTACTTC. This sequence encodes CASSLMQGPYEQYF.

This clonotype was picked up many times. The V gene is TRBV7-2, the J gene TRBJ1-2; 8 bases map to TRBD1. Germline values: CDR1 SGHTA, CDR2 FQGNSA. This CDR3 spans 14 amino acids. V lost 5 bases, J lost 9 bases, and 11 bases stayed unmatched. The CDR3 DNA reads TGTGCCAGCAGCACAGGACAGGGCAGTTTGAGCTACACCTTC. Residues: CASSTGQGSLSYTF. Full variable domain (remainder filled in from reference TRBV7-2 and TRBJ1-2): GAGVSQSPSNKVTEKGKDVELRCDPISGHTALYWYRQSLGQGLEFLIYFQGNSAPDKSGLPSDRFSAERTGGSVSTLTIQRTQQEDSAVYLCASSTGQGSLSYTFGSGTRLTVV.

As regards this clonotype: Germline is not matched at one junction end, which may reflect a read error. This rearrangement joins TRBV2 to TRBJ2-5; TRBD2 matches at 12 bases. Germline V lookup: CDR1 SNHLY, CDR2 FYNNEI. CDR3 size: 17 residues. CDR3 coding DNA: TGTGCCAGCTTAACCGGGCTAGCGGGGGGGCCCCAACAGACCCAGTACTTC. Encoded protein: CASLTGLAGGPQQTQYF.

This sequence joins TRBV7-2 and TRBJ2-7, with TRBD2 matching 8 bases. Trimming at V came to 1 base and at J to 3 bases, leaving 2 bases not matched to a gene. The CDR3 length is 14 residues. Looked up from germline, CDR1 is SGHTA and CDR2 is FQGNSA. The CDR3 loop is CASSLVAGIYEQYF. DNA of the CDR3: TGTGCCAGCAGCTTAGTAGCGGGGATCTACGAGCAGTACTTC.

Turning to this clonotype: It may be a read error: a sequence one base away is much more abundant. In this CDR3 the conserved last residue, phenylalanine or tryptophan, is missing, so a read error is likely. This rearrangement joins TRBV13 to TRBJ2-7, with 10 bases identical to TRBD2. This CDR3 spans 16 amino acids. Trimming cost V 4 bases and J 3 bases; bases outside gene matches: 9. In germline, CDR1 is PRHDT, CDR2 FYEKMQ (reference sequence). The CDR3 DNA reads TGTGCCAGCAGCTCACCTCTCACTAGCGGGGTCTACGAGCAGTACCTC. Translating it yields CASSSPLTSGVYEQYL.

This rearrangement joins TRBV12-3 or TRBV12-4 to TRBJ2-5; D may be TRBD2 (6 bases). The CDR3 spans 14 residues. V was shortened by 1 base and J by 5 bases, with 11 bases between the two germline ends. The CDR3 region has the DNA TGTGCCAGCAGTTTAGAGGGGCGGGGCGAGACCCAGTACTTC. Translation gives CASSLEGRGETQYF.

This clonotype appeared many times. The chain carries TRBV12-3 or TRBV12-4 and TRBJ1-1; 7 nucleotides align to TRBD1. V shed 5 bases, J shed 5 bases, and the junction held 8 bases outside the gene matches. The CDR3 length is 14 residues. CDR3 amino acids: CASSERQGATEAFF. Here the CDR3 DNA reads TGTGCCAGCAGTGAACGACAGGGCGCGACTGAAGCTTTCTTT.

Ten or more counts support this clonotype. The genes are TRBV7-9 and TRBJ2-1; 10 bases map to TRBD2. CDR3 length: 14 residues. CDR1 SEHNR and CDR2 FQNEAQ come from the germline V gene (reference sequence). Germline trimming cut 5 bases from V and 8 bases from J; bases unmatched to any gene: 6. The CDR3 is CASSTSGTLDEQFF. Here the CDR3 DNA reads TGTGCCAGCAGCACTAGCGGGACTCTCGATGAGCAGTTCTTC.

This clonotype was picked up many times. The chain has TRBV11-1 and TRBJ2-1, with a tentative D call TRBD2 (6 bases). CDR1 and CDR2 (germline): SGHAT, FQDESV (reference sequence). V lost 5 bases and J 6 bases, leaving 17 bases between the germline ends. CDR3 length: 15 residues. CDR3 residues: CASSGEPLGGNEQFF. DNA of the CDR3: TGTGCCAGCAGCGGGGAGCCCTTGGGGGGCAATGAGCAGTTCTTC.

V and J are TRBV10-3 and TRBJ2-3; 13 positions agree with TRBD2. V trimming: 7 bases; J trimming: 4 bases; junction bases outside the gene matches: 8. Germline V CDR1 and CDR2: ENHRY, SYGVKD. The CDR3 length is 16 residues. The CDR3 region is CAINQGLAGSADTQYF. CDR3 in DNA: TGTGCCATCAACCAGGGACTAGCGGGATCAGCAGATACGCAGTATTTT.

This chain connects TRBV7-9 to TRBJ1-1; D is perhaps TRBD1 (5 bases). V dropped 5 bases and J dropped 6 bases, with 13 bases sitting between them. The CDR3 sequence is 13 residues long. Germline V gene sequence: CDR1 SEHNR, CDR2 FQNEAQ (reference sequence). The chain's CDR3 is CASSLRVVPEAFF. The CDR3 nucleotides read TGTGCCAGCAGCCTCAGGGTAGTGCCTGAAGCTTTCTTT.

This clonotype was found a few times. Just one base apart from a much larger clone, this may be a read error. V is TRBV9 and J is TRBJ2-3; weak D call: TRBD2 (6 bases). This CDR3 contains 14 residues. CDR1 SGDLS and CDR2 YYNGEE come from the germline V gene. Trimming took off 0 bases at V and 2 bases at J, with 7 bases between the two ends. The CDR3 is CASSVGGVTDTQYF. DNA for the CDR3: TGTGCCAGCAGCGTAGGGGGGGTCACAGATACGCAGTATTTT. Supplemented by reference TRBV9 and TRBJ2-3, the full variable domain reads DSGVTQTPKHLITATGQRVTLRCSPRSGDLSVYWYQQSLDQGLQFLIQYYNGEERAKGNILERFSAQQFPDLHSELNLSSLELGDSALYFCASSVGGVTDTQYFGPGTRLTVL.

The chain combines TRBV20-1 with TRBJ2-5, with 13 bases fitting TRBD2. The germline CDR1 and CDR2 sequences are DFQATT and SNEGSKA (reference sequence). The CDR3 is 16 amino acids. Germline trimming cut 6 bases from V and 5 bases from J; bases unmatched to any gene: 12. CDR3 sequence: CSARLMGLAGSETQYF. The CDR3, as DNA: TGCAGTGCCCGTTTGATGGGACTAGCGGGAAGTGAGACCCAGTACTTC.

This clonotype was found many times. This rearrangement joins TRBV11-2 to TRBJ1-4; 11 nucleotides agree with TRBD1. V lost 4 bases and J lost 8; bases outside the gene matches: 3. Germline lookup yields CDR1 SGHAT and CDR2 FQNNGV. The length of the CDR3 is 14 residues. The CDR3 region has the DNA TGTGCCAGCAGCTGGGGACAGGGGGGGGAAAAACTGTTTTTT. The encoded protein is CASSWGQGGEKLFF.

This clonotype was detected many times. This sequence joins TRBV9 and TRBJ1-3; 8 bases align to TRBD1. The CDR3 consists of 16 residues. V shed 0 bases and J 3 bases; nucleotides not matched to a gene: 5. CDR1 SGDLS and CDR2 YYNGEE come from the germline V gene. CDR3 sequence (DNA): TGTGCCAGCAGCGTAGCTACAGGGACAGGTGGAAACACCATATATTTT. Its protein product is CASSVATGTGGNTIYF.

This clonotype has at least ten counts. The chain is built from TRBV20-1 and TRBJ1-1, with TRBD1 matching over 7 bases. The CDR3 runs to 13 residues. The trim removed 6 bases at V and 0 bases at J, leaving 4 bases unmatched. Germline V gene sequence: CDR1 DFQATT, CDR2 SNEGSKA (reference sequence). In DNA, the CDR3 is TGCAGTGCAGGACAGGACCTGAACACTGAAGCTTTCTTT. Its protein is CSAGQDLNTEAFF.

This clonotype was counted many times. J is TRBJ2-7 and V is TRBV6-1; no firm D call. CDR3 length: 14 residues. Germline-derived CDR1 and CDR2 are MNHNS and SASEGT. Trimming removed 6 bases from V and 2 bases from J, with 14 bases in between. The CDR3 loop is CASSTEGIPYEQYF. The CDR3 DNA reads as TGTGCCAGCAGCACGGAAGGGATCCCCTACGAGCAGTACTTC.